Listed here are 20 T cell receptor beta chains from one sample, sequenced in a study of CD8+CD57+ T cells in acquired aplastic anemia. Template material for TCR beta VDJ and CDR3 profiling consisted of genomic DNA. TCRdb re-analysed the reads in MiXCR, keeping a single row per CDR3 protein. Of 150,000 to 200,000 distinct CDR3 sequences in the sample, roughly 45% were seen once. Sequences were obtained from sorted CD4+, CD8+, or CD8+CD57+ T cells (not recorded which) from PBMCs. These TCRs come from a human donor in good health.

V usage is TRBV29-1 and J usage is TRBJ2-7; tentative D call: TRBD2 (6 bases). This CDR3 has 14 amino acids. From germline, CDR1 is SQVTM and CDR2 ANQGSEA. V was pared by 8 bases and J by 0 bases, with 17 bases between. As DNA, the CDR3 is TGCAGCTTGGCCGGAGGGGTCAGCTCCTACGAGCAGTACTTC. This codes for CSLAGGVSSYEQYF.

V usage is TRBV5-1 and J usage is TRBJ1-6, with TRBD1 matching over 9 bases. From germline, CDR1 is SGHRS and CDR2 YFSETQ. This CDR3 comprises 17 residues. After removal of 4 bases from V and 5 bases from J, the junction contained 10 bases not matched to a gene. CDR3 sequence reads: CASSPQGTGLNNSPLHF. Written as DNA, the CDR3 is TGCGCCAGCAGCCCACAGGGGACAGGGCTCAATAATTCACCCCTCCACTTT.

V and J are TRBV29-1 and TRBJ1-2; D is perhaps TRBD1 (6 bases). CDR3 length: 13 amino acids. CDR1 and CDR2 from the germline V gene are SQVTM and ANQGSEA. Trimming took 3 bases from V and 0 from J, leaving 8 bases between them. This CDR3 is CSVEGHPNYGYTF. For the CDR3, the DNA is TGCAGCGTTGAGGGACATCCTAACTATGGCTACACCTTC.

This clonotype was seen repeatedly, ten times or more. The chain uses TRBV14 and TRBJ1-2; no definite D call. The CDR3 runs 14 residues. V was cut by 1 base and J by 3 bases, with 9 bases left in between. Per germline, CDR1 SGHDN and CDR2 FVKESK. DNA of the CDR3: TGTGCCAGCAGCCAAGGTGGCAGATACTATGGCTACACCTTC. Translation: CASSQGGRYYGYTF.

This chain links TRBV29-1 with TRBJ2-1, with 7 bases matching TRBD2. CDR1 is SQVTM and CDR2 is ANQGSEA in the germline V gene. J was trimmed by 7 bases and V by 4 bases; bases with no gene match: 7. The CDR3 consists of 13 residues. The chain's CDR3 is CSVGRDYVNEQFF. Here the CDR3 DNA reads TGCAGCGTTGGCAGGGACTACGTGAATGAGCAGTTCTTC.

The V call is TRBV2, the J call TRBJ1-2, with 7 bases that match TRBD1. The CDR3 contains 15 residues. CDR1 and CDR2 (germline): SNHLY, FYNNEI. The trim removed 9 bases at V and 2 bases at J, leaving 12 bases unmatched. The CDR3 region has the DNA TGTGCCAGTCTTAGGGAGGGGGCGAGAAACTATGGCTACACCTTC. Its protein product is CASLREGARNYGYTF.

The chain recombines TRBV5-6 with TRBJ2-1, with TRBD1 as a possible D gene (5 bases). The CDR3 consists of 13 residues. Deletions cut 4 bases from V and 3 bases from J, with 8 bases between. CDR1 and CDR2 from the germline V gene are SGHDT and YYEEEE. DNA for the CDR3: TGTGCCAGCAGCGTAGGGGACTACAATGAGCAGTTCTTC. It is translated as CASSVGDYNEQFF.

V usage is TRBV24-1 and J usage is TRBJ2-1; 8 positions agree with TRBD2. The CDR3 extends over 14 amino acids. The V segment lost 9 bases and the J segment 6 bases; nucleotides outside the gene matches: 9. Germline CDR1 KGHDR, CDR2 SFDVKD. As DNA, the CDR3 is TGTGCCACCCGGGCGGGGGGAGGTATCAATGAGCAGTTCTTC. Its protein is CATRAGGGINEQFF.

The V gene is TRBV29-1, the J gene TRBJ2-1; TRBD2 aligns across 14 bases. The trim removed 4 bases at V and 10 bases at J, leaving 0 bases unmatched. Germline loops: CDR1 SQVTM, CDR2 ANQGSEA. This CDR3 has 12 residues. The CDR3 sequence is CSVGTSGREQFF. CDR3 coding DNA: TGCAGCGTTGGGACTAGCGGGAGGGAGCAGTTCTTC.

The chain employs TRBV12-3 or TRBV12-4 and TRBJ2-7; D gene ambiguous. The J call may not be correct, given that the DNA end is closer to TRBJ2-5. The CDR3 length is 14 residues. The CDR3 loop is CASSASGGEETQYF. In DNA, the CDR3 is TGTGCCAGCAGTGCCTCGGGTGGGGAAGAGACCCAGTACTTC.

The chain has TRBV7-9 and TRBJ2-5; D is uncertain. In germline, CDR1 is SEHNR, CDR2 FQNEAQ (reference sequence). The CDR3 covers 15 residues. Trimming shortened V by 4 bases and J by 6 bases, and 18 bases separated the two germline ends. The CDR3 is CASSSTTVLRKTQYF. The CDR3 DNA reads as TGTGCCAGCAGCTCCACTACCGTCCTCAGGAAGACCCAGTACTTC.

Note on this clonotype: A much larger clone is a single base away; this may be a read error. The chain combines TRBV5-1 with TRBJ2-7, with 7 positions matching TRBD1. CDR3 size: 16 residues. J gave up 7 bases and V 6 bases, and 19 bases lay outside the gene matches. Germline CDR1 SGHRS, CDR2 YFSETQ. The CDR3 reads CASTQTGTENYNEQYF. The DNA of the CDR3 is TGCGCCAGCACCCAGACCGGGACAGAGAACTACAATGAGCAGTACTTC.

This rearrangement joins TRBV19 to TRBJ1-6; D is perhaps TRBD1 (6 bases). Germline-derived CDR1 and CDR2 are LNHDA and SQIVND (reference sequence). Trimming stripped 2 bases from V and 8 bases from J, with 7 bases between. The CDR3 contains 13 residues. CDR3 nucleotides: TGTGCCAGTAGTATACGGACAGATTCACCCCTCCACTTT. Protein: CASSIRTDSPLHF.

This clonotype has only a few counts. CDR3 in amino acids: CAISSPDSYEQYF. The DNA for the CDR3 is TGTGCCATCTCCTCTCCTGATTCCTACGAGCAGTACTTC. This chain joins TRBV10-3 and TRBJ2-7; D remains ambiguous. The CDR3 has 13 amino acids. The V gene's germline CDR1 is ENHRY and CDR2 SYGVKD. With 8 bases removed from V and 1 base from J, the gap between germline ends came to 12 bases.

This clonotype was recorded many times. This chain uses TRBV9 with TRBJ1-2, with D perhaps TRBD1 (6 bases). Germline loops: CDR1 SGDLS, CDR2 YYNGEE. The V end was cut by 0 bases, the J end by 7 bases, with 10 bases between. The CDR3 contains 13 residues. Here the CDR3 reads CASSVEGVGGYTF. Here the CDR3 DNA reads TGTGCCAGCAGCGTAGAGGGGGTTGGTGGCTACACCTTC.

About this clonotype: The junction shows a germline mismatch at one end, possibly a read error. The chain links TRBV10-3 to TRBJ1-3; D call uncertain. CDR1 is ENHRY, CDR2 SYGVKD, per germline. This CDR3 contains 15 residues. The DNA of the CDR3 is TGTGCCACCTCCGGACCGAACTACTCTGGAGACACCATATATTTT. This codes for CATSGPNYSGDTIYF.

With regard to this clonotype: Sequence at one end of the junction differs from germline and may be a read error. CDR3 sequence reads: CASSWTGENSLLHF. CDR3 in DNA: TGTGCCAGCAGCTGGACAGGGGAAAATTCACTCCTCCACTTT. The chain uses TRBV3-1 and TRBJ1-6; TRBD1 agrees at 9 bases. This CDR3 is built from 14 residues. CDR1 and CDR2 (germline): LGHDT, YNNKEL (reference sequence). The whole variable domain, remainder taken from reference TRBV3-1 and TRBJ1-6, is DTAVSQTPKYLVTQMGNDKSIKCEQNLGHDTMYWYKQDSKKFLKIMFSYNNKELIINETVPNRFSPKSPDKAHLNLHINSLELGDSAVYFCASSWTGENSLLHFGNGTRLTVT.

The sample holds a few counts of this clonotype. The V call is TRBV25-1, the J call TRBJ2-5; D remains unclear. The V end lost 5 bases, the J end lost 2 bases, and 9 bases lay between the germline ends. The CDR3 totals 13 residues. Germline V gene lookup returns CDR1 MGHDK and CDR2 SYGVNS. The CDR3 spells CASSLSTQETQYF. CDR3 DNA: TGTGCCAGCAGTCTGTCTACGCAAGAGACCCAGTACTTC.

This clonotype came up once. This chain connects TRBV11-3 to TRBJ2-1; a possible D gene is TRBD1 (6 bases). The germline V gene encodes CDR1 SGHNT and CDR2 YENEEA. This CDR3 is built from 14 residues. With 6 bases removed from V and 5 bases from J, the gap between germline ends came to 14 bases. In DNA, the CDR3 is TGTGCCAGCAGTTGGGACACCACGAACAATGAGCAGTTCTTC. This translates into CASSWDTTNNEQFF.

This clonotype was detected only a few times. CDR3 sequence: CASSIAGKLFF. As DNA, the CDR3 is TGTGCCAGTAGTATCGCTGGAAAACTGTTTTTT. The chain couples TRBV19 to TRBJ1-4; D is uncertain. With 3 bases removed from V and 10 bases from J, the gap between germline ends came to 6 bases. The CDR3 has 11 residues. Germline CDR1 reads LNHDA; CDR2 reads SQIVND (reference sequence).